The rows below give T cell receptor beta chains drawn from one sample of a study of a mutant IDH1 vaccine in newly diagnosed glioma. Only in-frame clones appear in the TCRdb table, and some are missing; sequencing was by immunoSEQ multiplex PCR. Of about 32,000 clones detected, roughly 80% appear once; the ten largest clones hold roughly 9.3%. No antigen has been identified for these receptors. Here the sequenced sample was PBMCs, taken from a glioma patient whose treatment included an IDH1 peptide vaccine. The receptors derive from a woman aged 25-40 years with glioma. Some clones in this sample may be carry-over from other donors' samples. Each CDR3 is given with its conserved first and last residue. The D gene is left open where the match is weak. For some rows the clone size is stated as once, few or many, or as a class when expanded; others skip it.

D,J,size,V,CDR3,DNA
TRBD1,TRBJ1-2,.,TRBV2,CASSTGGGYTF,TGTGCCAGCTCGACAGGGGGTGGCTACACCTTC
.,TRBJ1-2,.,TRBV9,CASSAAGGPIYGYTF,TGTGCCAGCAGCGCTGCAGGAGGACCGATCTATGGCTACACCTTC
.,TRBJ1-5,.,TRBV19,CASGTGVWPQHF,TGTGCCAGTGGGACGGGGGTATGGCCCCAGCATTTT
TRBD1,TRBJ2-7,.,TRBV27,CASSPRGQGAAEQYF,TGTGCCAGCAGCCCTAGGGGACAGGGGGCGGCCGAGCAGTACTTC
TRBD1,TRBJ2-1,.,TRBV29-1,CSAVGDRGSSYNEQFF,TGCAGCGCCGTCGGGGACAGGGGGTCCTCCTACAATGAGCAGTTCTTC
.,TRBJ2-5,.,TRBV7-9,CASSRGSSQAGQETQYF,TGTGCCAGCAGCAGGGGGTCTAGCCAGGCGGGCCAAGAGACCCAGTACTTC
TRBD2,TRBJ2-3,.,TRBV5-1,CASSVGLGDTQYF,TGCGCCAGCAGCGTCGGACTAGGAGATACGCAGTATTTT
.,TRBJ1-1,.,TRBV30,CAWSAVVFNTEAFF,TGTGCCTGGAGTGCAGTTGTCTTTAACACTGAAGCTTTCTTT
.,TRBJ2-3,.,TRBV5-1,CASSFGGRSSTDTQYF,TGCGCCAGCAGCTTCGGGGGCCGATCTAGCACAGATACGCAGTATTTT
.,TRBJ2-1,.,TRBV29-1,CSARPGEVGNEQFF,TGCAGCGCCCGACCGGGGGAGGTAGGCAATGAGCAGTTCTTC
.,TRBJ2-2,medium-sized,TRBV6-6,CASSYIGTLTGELFF,TGTGCCAGCAGTTACATCGGGACCCTCACCGGGGAGCTGTTTTTT
.,TRBJ2-4,.,TRBV6-5,CASSYGGGNIQYF,TGTGCCAGCAGTTATGGAGGGGGGAACATTCAGTACTTC
.,TRBJ2-3,.,TRBV12-5,CASGLYRDTQYF,TGTGCTAGTGGGCTATACAGAGATACGCAGTATTTT